This T cell receptor (beta chain) is from a study of Ad26.COV2.S vaccination and SARS-CoV-2 variants. This table comes from immunoSEQ multiplex PCR, and its TCRdb copy is limited to in-frame clones, with some not included. The sample lists 250,000 to 300,000 clones, around 87% occurring once. This sample's treatment: around 19 received Ad26.COV2.S at low or high dose, single or two shots; 5 received placebo; per-sample allocation not given. It was on day 63 after the first vaccine or placebo injection that samples were taken. About this clone itself: Antigen: not known.

General observations from the study: It was found that vaccine and placebo recipients had similar non-spike TCR breadth.

V gave up 2 bases and J gave up 4 bases; unmatched junction bases: 4. Germline CDR1 MNHEY, CDR2 SVGAGI. The CDR3 extends over 15 amino acids. The sequence was obtained from a person aged 18-60 years who received the Ad26.COV2.S COVID-19 vaccine or a placebo. The sample in question was peripheral blood, obtained in a trial of Ad26.COV2.S vaccine versus placebo. V is TRBV6-5 and J is TRBJ2-3; TRBD1 aligns across 9 bases. CDR3: CASSYGDRDPDTQYF. CDR3 nucleotide sequence: TGTGCCAGCAGTTACGGGGACAGGGACCCAGATACGCAGTATTTT.